The entry below gives a single T cell receptor (beta chain) sequence along with its context. Antigen unknown. The V segment lost 4 bases and the J segment 10 bases; nucleotides outside the gene matches: 11. This CDR3 is built from 16 residues. The germline CDR1 and CDR2 sequences are SGHRS and YFSETQ. Genomic DNA, the template, was used for profiling of the TCR beta VDJ and CDR3. In TCRdb, the reads were re-called with MiXCR into one record per CDR3 protein. The sample holds a few hundred thousand distinct CDR3 sequences, 55% to 65% seen once. This entry comes from a study of CD8+CD57+ T cells in acquired aplastic anemia. The wider study: The sorted CD4+ and CD8+ cells yielded an average about 3.3 ug of DNA.

Study observations and caveats: CD8+ Simpson's diversity showed no significant patient-control difference. The number of CD8+ CDR3 sequences shared by patients and controls was 25 to 35.

The TCR was taken from a human donor with severe aplastic anemia or a healthy control (not recorded which). The rearrangement uses TRBV5-1 and TRBJ2-1, with 13 nucleotides matching TRBD2. The sample was sorted CD4+, CD8+, or CD8+CD57+ T cells (not recorded which) from PBMCs. The CDR3 bases are TGCGCCAGCAGCCTGACACTAGCGGGGGGGCCCGGGGAGCAGTTCTTC. Residues: CASSLTLAGGPGEQFF.